This TCR beta chain was documented in a study of shared clonotypes between healthy human individuals. Overall study: Three plates each covered CD4 naive and memory; CD8 naive two, CD8 memory one. The study, taken as a whole, reports: Larger estimated richness was generally seen in naive subsets than in memory subsets.

This CDR3 is built from 16 residues. Unmatched junction bases numbered 8, after V lost 3 bases and J lost 1 base. The germline CDR1 and CDR2 sequences are SEHNR and FQNEAQ (reference sequence). In the naive CD8 group, cells lacked CD45RO and were positively selected for CCR7, so terminally differentiated effector memory CD45RA+ cells were left out. For every subset, genomic DNA was evenly distributed across several immunoSEQ plates. DNA at about 190 ng, 25,000 to 35,000 T cell genomes, went into sorted-subset replicate PCRs. The assay was immunoSEQ multiplex PCR, and TCRdb's table has in-frame clones only and misses some. This sample has roughly 2 million clones, with roughly 94% found just once. A note on this clone: Antigen unknown.

This receptor was obtained from a man younger than 35 in good health. This chain connects TRBV7-9 to TRBJ2-7; 8 positions match TRBD2. Specimen: naive CD8+ T cells sorted from blood. The DNA for the CDR3 is TGTGCCAGCAGCTTCGGATCTAGCGGGCCATCCTACGAGCAGTACTTC. It specifies CASSFGSSGPSYEQYF.